This entry features one T cell receptor beta chain sequence. Using immunoSEQ multiplex PCR, the repertoire was profiled, and TCRdb retains in-frame clones only, with some absent. This sample has 20,000 to 25,000 clones, with nearly 96% found just once. The CDR3 sequence is 11 residues long. V lost 2 bases and J lost 4, with 5 bases in between. Germline V gene lookup returns CDR1 GTSNPN and CDR2 SVGIG (reference sequence). The data are from a study of regulatory and conventional T cells in RAG deficiency. The sorted conventional CD4+ T cells were CD25-low and CD127-high, with genomic DNA sequenced. The same sample was also used in a study of regulatory T cells. As that study records: The primer mix had 52 TRBV and 13 TRBJ primers.

Sequences were obtained from CD25- CD4+ T cells sorted from blood. This sequence originates from a human donor in good health. The chain uses TRBV30 and TRBJ1-2, with D hard to call. CDR3 nucleotides: TGTGCCTGGAGTCCCAGCTATGGCTACACCTTC. This gives the protein CAWSPSYGYTF.